These 27 T cell receptor beta chains share one sample of origin, sequenced in a study of radiotherapy plus CTLA-4 blockade in lung cancer. TCRdb's table, derived via immunoSEQ multiplex PCR, lists solely in-frame clones and lacks some. Of about 40,000 clones detected, approximately 75% appear once; the ten largest clones hold less than 25%. This specimen consisted of peripheral blood, obtained from a patient treated with radiotherapy plus ipilimumab. The receptors come from a human donor with non-small cell lung cancer that progressed on radiotherapy plus ipilimumab.

CDR3 coding DNA: TGTGCCAGCAGCCGGACAGAAAACTATGGCTACACCTTC. Protein: CASSRTENYGYTF. V gene TRBV7-9 combines with J gene TRBJ1-2, with D tentatively TRBD1 (6 bases). The CDR3 extends over 13 amino acids. Trimming cost V 5 bases and J 2 bases, with 9 bases left between them. Germline lookup yields CDR1 SEHNR and CDR2 FQNEAQ (reference sequence).

The chain links TRBV5-1 to TRBJ1-1; TRBD1 matches at 9 bases. CDR1 and CDR2 (germline): SGHRS, YFSETQ. With V trimmed by 5 bases and J by 1 base, 6 bases remained unmatched. CDR3 size: 15 residues. CDR3 in amino acids: CASSIKQGANTEAFF. CDR3 DNA sequence: TGCGCCAGCAGTATAAAACAGGGGGCGAACACTGAAGCTTTCTTT.

V gene TRBV27 combines with J gene TRBJ2-5; 7 positions agree with TRBD1. Trimming at V came to 6 bases and at J to 3 bases, leaving 7 bases not matched to a gene. There are 14 residues in the CDR3. Germline V gives CDR1 MNHEY, CDR2 SMNVEV (reference sequence). The CDR3 nucleotides are TGTGCCAGCAGCCTACAGGGGACAAAAGAGACCCAGTACTTC. The encoded protein is CASSLQGTKETQYF.

The V and J genes are TRBV10-1 and TRBJ2-1; 10 positions agree with TRBD1. Germline assignment: CDR1 WNHNN and CDR2 SYGVQD (reference sequence). The CDR3 loop spans 16 amino acids. Trimming cost V 3 bases and J 9 bases; bases outside gene matches: 11. The CDR3 sequence: CASSDTGQGTSGEQFF. CDR3 bases: TGCGCCAGCAGTGACACGGGACAGGGGACATCTGGTGAGCAGTTCTTC.

This clone was observed a single time. This chain joins TRBV5-1 and TRBJ1-2; 8 bases map to TRBD1. Germline V gives CDR1 SGHRS, CDR2 YFSETQ. There are 14 residues in the CDR3. Germline trimming cut 0 bases from V and 8 bases from J; bases unmatched to any gene: 6. This CDR3 is CASSLEVRGRGYTF. CDR3 coding DNA: TGCGCCAGCAGCTTGGAGGTCAGGGGGCGAGGCTACACCTTC.

The V and J genes are TRBV2 and TRBJ2-7, with 11 positions matching TRBD2. V gave up 3 bases and J gave up 1 base; unmatched junction bases: 2. The germline CDR1 and CDR2 sequences are SNHLY and FYNNEI. The CDR3 contains 15 residues. The CDR3 loop reads CASSEGLAASYEQYF. CDR3 nucleotides: TGTGCCAGCAGTGAGGGACTAGCGGCTTCCTACGAGCAGTACTTC.

The chain is built from TRBV27 and TRBJ1-2; no reliable D call. This CDR3 is built from 13 residues. In germline, CDR1 is MNHEY, CDR2 SMNVEV (reference sequence). V lost 2 bases and J 1 base, leaving 5 bases between the germline ends. The CDR3 here is CASSLAVNYGYTF. The CDR3 DNA reads TGTGCCAGCAGTTTAGCAGTTAACTATGGCTACACCTTC.

The chain couples TRBV18 to TRBJ2-1; 8 nucleotides agree with TRBD1. CDR1 KGHSH and CDR2 LQKENI come from the germline V gene. V lost 6 bases, J lost 9 bases, and 10 bases stayed unmatched. This CDR3 contains 14 residues. The CDR3 nucleotides read TGTGCCAGCTCCCAGGGACAGGACTACGGTGAGCAGTTCTTC. Its protein product is CASSQGQDYGEQFF.

This clone was detected once. The chain is built from TRBV14 and TRBJ1-2; tentative D call: TRBD1 (6 bases). The CDR3 runs 15 residues. The V and J ends lost 4 bases and 4 bases respectively, with 16 bases between them. The germline CDR1 and CDR2 sequences are SGHDN and FVKESK. CDR3 bases: TGTGCCAGCAGCCTAAAACAGGGTTGGGGCTATGGCTACACCTTC. It is translated as CASSLKQGWGYGYTF.

The rearrangement joins TRBV18 to TRBJ1-3; D is unclear. The CDR3 totals 13 residues. V shed 3 bases and J shed 2 bases, with 5 bases lying between them. Germline V gene sequence: CDR1 KGHSH, CDR2 LQKENI. CDR3 nucleotide sequence: TGTGCCAGCTCACCGACACCTGGAAACACCATATATTTT. Translating it yields CASSPTPGNTIYF.

The J gene is TRBJ1-2, the V gene TRBV2; no definite D call. V was cut by 1 base and J by 4 bases, with 7 bases left in between. Per germline, CDR1 SNHLY and CDR2 FYNNEI. This CDR3 contains 13 residues. CDR3 loop: CASSEGPVYGYTF. CDR3 nucleotide sequence: TGTGCCAGCAGTGAAGGGCCCGTCTATGGCTACACCTTC.

The chain carries TRBV18 and TRBJ2-1, with 10 bases that match TRBD1. The CDR3 contains 15 residues. V was clipped by 5 bases and J by 6 bases; unmatched bases: 7. CDR1 is KGHSH, CDR2 LQKENI, per germline. CDR3 nucleotides: TGTGCCAGCTCAACGGGACAGGGGCGGGTCAATGAGCAGTTCTTC. The encoded protein is CASSTGQGRVNEQFF.

Comments on this clone: Germline and junction disagree at one end, which may indicate a read error. The chain links TRBV11-2 to TRBJ1-1; D remains ambiguous. The CDR3 runs to 15 residues. Germline V gene lookup returns CDR1 SGHAT and CDR2 FQNNGV. CDR3 residues: CASSLDDGMNTEASF. CDR3 DNA: TGTGCCAGCAGCTTAGATGACGGGATGAACACTGAAGCTTCCTTT.

The chain employs TRBV5-4 and TRBJ1-6, with 8 bases that match TRBD1. Looked up from germline, CDR1 is SGHNT and CDR2 is YYREEE (reference sequence). Trimming took 3 bases from V and 4 from J; bases not matched to a gene: 6. The CDR3 totals 16 residues. CDR3 residues: CASSWATGVYNSPLHF. CDR3 nucleotides: TGTGCCAGCAGCTGGGCGACAGGGGTGTATAATTCACCCCTCCACTTT.

This chain uses TRBV6-5 with TRBJ2-7; TRBD1 matches 8 bases. The CDR3 runs 14 residues. The V gene's germline CDR1 is MNHEY and CDR2 SVGAGI. Germline trimming cut 6 bases from V and 9 bases from J; bases unmatched to any gene: 13. The CDR3 region is CASSAPDRAFGQYF. Here the CDR3 DNA reads TGTGCCAGCAGCGCCCCGGACAGGGCGTTCGGGCAGTACTTC.

A few counts support this clone. The chain has TRBV2 and TRBJ1-2, with TRBD1 matching 9 bases. Germline lookup yields CDR1 SNHLY and CDR2 FYNNEI. The CDR3 has 15 residues. Losses at the gene ends were 3 bases for V and 6 bases for J; bases not matched to a gene: 8. The CDR3 DNA follows: TGTGCCAGCAGTGATCCCCGGACAGGGGCGGATGGCTACACCTTC. This sequence encodes CASSDPRTGADGYTF.

This sequence joins TRBV28 and TRBJ2-3; 12 bases are a match to TRBD2. This CDR3 is built from 15 residues. The V gene end was trimmed by 7 bases and the J gene end by 5 bases; junction bases not matched to a gene: 7. The germline CDR1 and CDR2 sequences are MDHEN and SYDVKM. The CDR3 protein is CASKLAGGLIDTQYF. In DNA, the CDR3 is TGTGCCAGCAAACTAGCGGGGGGTCTGATAGATACGCAGTATTTT.

The CDR3: CASSRQAPGTDTQYF. The CDR3 coding sequence is TGTGCCAGCAGTCGACAGGCCCCGGGAACAGATACGCAGTATTTT. The chain joins TRBV6-5 to TRBJ2-3; maybe TRBD1 (6 bases). Germline loops: CDR1 MNHEY, CDR2 SVGAGI. The germline V and J ends were trimmed by 5 bases and 3 bases, with 15 bases remaining between them. The CDR3 is made up of 15 amino acids.

The J gene is TRBJ2-2, the V gene TRBV7-2; D is uncertain. Germline V lookup: CDR1 SGHTA, CDR2 FQGNSA. This CDR3 is 17 amino acids long. V was cut by 2 bases and J by 0 bases, with 13 bases left in between. Here the CDR3 DNA reads TGTGCCAGCAGCTTAACCCCCCTCAGCGCGAACACCGGGGAGCTGTTTTTT. Amino acids: CASSLTPLSANTGELFF.

The chain couples TRBV11-2 to TRBJ2-5; D gene uncertain. In germline, CDR1 is SGHAT, CDR2 FQNNGV. V lost 5 bases, J lost 7 bases, and 11 bases lay in between. The CDR3 extends over 12 amino acids. The CDR3 protein is CASSAIEATQYF. The CDR3 coding sequence is TGTGCCAGCAGCGCGATAGAGGCGACCCAGTACTTC.

The rearrangement links TRBV7-2 to TRBJ1-5; D remains ambiguous. Germline values: CDR1 SGHTA, CDR2 FQGNSA. Trimming took 5 bases from V and 3 from J, leaving 8 bases between them. There are 13 residues in the CDR3. CDR3 sequence (DNA): TGTGCCAGCAGCCGACTGGTCAATCAGCCCCAGCATTTT. It encodes CASSRLVNQPQHF.

V gene TRBV28 combines with J gene TRBJ1-4; D perhaps matches TRBD1 (6 bases). The CDR3 has 13 amino acids. With 7 bases removed from V and 14 bases from J, the gap between germline ends came to 20 bases. The germline V gene encodes CDR1 MDHEN and CDR2 SYDVKM. The CDR3 DNA is TGTGCCAGCACCCCGCCCGGGCAGGGGTTGCTGTTTTTT. This translates into CASTPPGQGLLFF. Supplemented by reference TRBV28 and TRBJ1-4, the full variable domain reads DVKVTQSSRYLVKRTGEKVFLECVQDMDHENMFWYRQDPGLGLRLIYFSYDVKMKEKGDIPEGYSVSREKKERFSLILESASTNQTSMYLCASTPPGQGLLFFGSGTQLSVL.

V usage is TRBV10-1 and J usage is TRBJ1-5; D is perhaps TRBD1 (6 bases). Germline V CDR1 and CDR2: WNHNN, SYGVQD (reference sequence). The CDR3 loop spans 15 amino acids. Deletions cut 3 bases from V and 5 bases from J, with 14 bases between. CDR3 region: CASSDYRAADQPQHF. The CDR3 DNA is TGCGCCAGCAGTGACTACAGGGCTGCCGATCAGCCCCAGCATTTT.

This clone was found once. The J gene is TRBJ2-6, the V gene TRBV11-2; 9 positions match TRBD1. The ends lost 0 bases at V and 18 bases at J; junction bases unmatched: 12. The CDR3 is made up of 15 amino acids. In germline, CDR1 is SGHAT, CDR2 FQNNGV. CDR3 loop: CASSLDFWTGAFPTF. The CDR3 DNA follows: TGTGCCAGCAGCTTAGATTTTTGGACAGGGGCCTTCCCGACTTTC.

In this sample, this clone turned up a few times. The chain combines TRBV9 with TRBJ2-2; TRBD2 matches at 12 bases. The germline CDR1 and CDR2 sequences are SGDLS and YYNGEE. The CDR3 length is 19 residues. The V and J ends lost 0 bases and 4 bases, in that order; junction bases with no gene match: 10. CDR3 in amino acids: CASSVVVGATSGGTGELFF. The CDR3 nucleotides are TGTGCCAGCAGCGTAGTGGTGGGGGCGACTAGCGGGGGCACCGGGGAGCTGTTTTTT. The full variable domain, with the rest looked up from reference TRBV9 and TRBJ2-2, is DSGVTQTPKHLITATGQRVTLRCSPRSGDLSVYWYQQSLDQGLQFLIQYYNGEERAKGNILERFSAQQFPDLHSELNLSSLELGDSALYFCASSVVVGATSGGTGELFFGEGSRLTVL.

This clone was found a few times. The chain uses TRBV6-1 and TRBJ2-7; no clear D gene. The germline V and J ends were trimmed by 4 bases and 4 bases, with 5 bases remaining between them. Per the germline V gene, CDR1 is MNHNS and CDR2 is SASEGT. The length of the CDR3 is 11 residues. For the CDR3, the DNA is TGTGCCAGCAGTGCAGTGTACGAGCAGTACTTC. Translation gives CASSAVYEQYF.

This chain connects TRBV7-2 to TRBJ2-1, with D possibly matching TRBD2 (7 bases). This CDR3 is 15 amino acids long. CDR1 SGHTA and CDR2 FQGNSA come from the germline V gene. V gave up 5 bases and J gave up 6 bases, with 17 bases separating them. This chain's CDR3 is CASSPRGGLVNEQFF. The CDR3 DNA is TGTGCCAGCAGCCCAAGGGGGGGGTTGGTCAATGAGCAGTTCTTC.